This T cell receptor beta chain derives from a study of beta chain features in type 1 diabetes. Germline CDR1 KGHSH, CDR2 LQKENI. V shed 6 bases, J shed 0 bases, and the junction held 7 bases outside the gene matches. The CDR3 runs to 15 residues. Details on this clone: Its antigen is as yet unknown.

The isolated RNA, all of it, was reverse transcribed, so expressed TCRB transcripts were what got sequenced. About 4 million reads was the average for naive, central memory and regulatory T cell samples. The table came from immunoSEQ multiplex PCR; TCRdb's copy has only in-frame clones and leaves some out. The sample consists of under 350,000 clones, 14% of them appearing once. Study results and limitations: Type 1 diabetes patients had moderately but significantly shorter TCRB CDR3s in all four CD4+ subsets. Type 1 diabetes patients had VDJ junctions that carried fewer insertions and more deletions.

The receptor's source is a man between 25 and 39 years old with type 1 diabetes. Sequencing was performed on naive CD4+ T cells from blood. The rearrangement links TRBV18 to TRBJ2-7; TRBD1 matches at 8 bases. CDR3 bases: TGTGCCAGCTCCCCCGGACAGGGCAGCTCCTACGAGCAGTACTTC. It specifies CASSPGQGSSYEQYF.